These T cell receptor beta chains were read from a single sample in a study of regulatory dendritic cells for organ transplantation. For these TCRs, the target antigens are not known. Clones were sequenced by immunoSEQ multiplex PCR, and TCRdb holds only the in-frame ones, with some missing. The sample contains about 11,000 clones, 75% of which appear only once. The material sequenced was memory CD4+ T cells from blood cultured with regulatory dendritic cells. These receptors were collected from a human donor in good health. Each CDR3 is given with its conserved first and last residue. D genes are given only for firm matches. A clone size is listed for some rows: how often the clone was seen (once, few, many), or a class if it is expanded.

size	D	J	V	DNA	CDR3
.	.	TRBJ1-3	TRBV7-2	TGTGCCAGCAGCTTAGAGCGGGTTCATGGGGACACCATATATTTT	CASSLERVHGDTIYF
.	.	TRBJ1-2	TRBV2	TGTGCCAGCGGGGCAGTCTATGGCTACACCTTC	CASGAVYGYTF
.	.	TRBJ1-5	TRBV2	TGTGCCAGCAGTGAGTCCAGGGATGTTAATCAGCCCCAGCATTTT	CASSESRDVNQPQHF
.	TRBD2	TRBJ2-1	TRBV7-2	TGTGCCAGCAGCTTGGGTGGCGGGGGGGGCTTCAATGAGCAGTTCTTC	CASSLGGGGGFNEQFF
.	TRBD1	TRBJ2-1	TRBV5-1	TGCGCCAGCAGCTTGCCGACAGGGAATTACAATGAGCAGTTCTTC	CASSLPTGNYNEQFF
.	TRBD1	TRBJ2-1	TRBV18	TGTGCCAGCTCACCACCGACAGGGCGGAGCAATGAGCAGTTCTTC	CASSPPTGRSNEQFF
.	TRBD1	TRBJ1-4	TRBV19	TGTGCCAGTAGTTCCGACAGGGAGAATGAAAAACTGTTTTTT	CASSSDRENEKLFF
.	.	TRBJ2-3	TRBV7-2	TGTGCCAGCAGCTTAGGGGGGGGCCGCGTAGTTGATACGCAGTATTTT	CASSLGGGRVVDTQYF
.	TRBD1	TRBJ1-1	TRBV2	TGTGCCAGCAGTGGACAGGGGGCGGTCTATGGAGCTTTCTTT	CASSGQGAVYGAFF
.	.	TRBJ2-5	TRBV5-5	TGTGCCAGCAGCTCGTTAGAGGCAGTGAAGACCCAGTACTTC	CASSSLEAVKTQYF
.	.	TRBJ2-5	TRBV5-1	TGCGCCAGCAGCTGGGGGGGCGGGGAGACCCAGTACTTC	CASSWGGGETQYF
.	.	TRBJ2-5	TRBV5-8	TGTGCCAGCAGCACGGGACTGGCCCAAGAGACCCAGTACTTC	CASSTGLAQETQYF
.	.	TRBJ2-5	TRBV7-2	TGTGCCAGCAGCTTAAGCGTAGGACAGCAAGAGACCCAGTACTTC	CASSLSVGQQETQYF
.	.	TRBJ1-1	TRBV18	TGTGCCAGCCTACCGGGTCCTATGAACACTGAAGCTTTCTTT	CASLPGPMNTEAFF
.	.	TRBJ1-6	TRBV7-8	TGTGCCAGCAGCTTAGCTTCAGGGAATAATTCACCCCTCCACTTT	CASSLASGNNSPLHF
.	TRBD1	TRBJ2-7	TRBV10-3	TGTGCCATCAGTGAACAGGGGGCCTACGAGCAGTACTTC	CAISEQGAYEQYF
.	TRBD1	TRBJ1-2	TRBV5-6	TGTGCCAGCAGCTTACCGGGACAGGGAGTCTATGGCTACACCTTC	CASSLPGQGVYGYTF
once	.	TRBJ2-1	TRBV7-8	TGTGCCAGCAGGCCAGAGACGGGACTGAATGAGCAGTTCTTC	CASRPETGLNEQFF
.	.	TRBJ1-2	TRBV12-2	TGTGCAAGTCGCTTATTTAGGAGAACTAGCTATGGCTACACCTTC	CASRLFRRTSYGYTF
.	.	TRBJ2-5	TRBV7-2	TGTGCCAGCAGCTTTGGGGACACCCAGACCCAGTACTTC	CASSFGDTQTQYF
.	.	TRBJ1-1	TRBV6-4	TGTGCCAGCAGTGCAGACTGGAACACTGAAGCTTTCTTT	CASSADWNTEAFF
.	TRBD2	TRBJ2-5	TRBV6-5	TGTGCCAGCAGTTACTCGAAAGCGGGGGGAGAGACCCAGTACTTC	CASSYSKAGGETQYF
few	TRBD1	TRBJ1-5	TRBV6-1	TGTGCCAGCATTTGGACAGGCTATAGCAATCAGCCCCAGCATTTT	CASIWTGYSNQPQHF
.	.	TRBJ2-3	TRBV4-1	TGCGCCAGTTGTCCGGGAAACACAGATACGCAGTATTTT	CASCPGNTDTQYF
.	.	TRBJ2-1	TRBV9	TGTGCCAGCAGCCCCCGTTACAATGAGCAGTTCTTC	CASSPRYNEQFF
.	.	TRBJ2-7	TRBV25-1	TGTGCCAGCACCCCCTCCCTGGGCCGCGAGCAGTACTTC	CASTPSLGREQYF
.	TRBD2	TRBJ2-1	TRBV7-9	TGTGCCAGCAGCTGGGGCTGGCGGGGGAAAGGGAATGAGCAGTTCTTC	CASSWGWRGKGNEQFF
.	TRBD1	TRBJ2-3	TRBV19	TGTGCCAGTAGCCGAAAGGGGGACAGATACACAGATACGCAGTATTTT	CASSRKGDRYTDTQYF
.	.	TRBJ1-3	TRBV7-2	TGTGCCAGCAGCTTAGCAGTTAGCTCTGGAAACACCATATATTTT	CASSLAVSSGNTIYF
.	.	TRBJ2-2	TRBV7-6	TGTGCCAGCACCGAACAGGGGAACACCGGGGAGCTGTTTTTT	CASTEQGNTGELFF
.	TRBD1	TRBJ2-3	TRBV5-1	TGCGCCAGCAGCTTGGAGGGGGCCGTTAGCACAGATACGCAGTATTTT	CASSLEGAVSTDTQYF
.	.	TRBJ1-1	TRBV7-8	TGTGCCACCTCGCCAAGGGAGGACACTGAAGCTTTCTTT	CATSPREDTEAFF
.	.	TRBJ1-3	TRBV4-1	TGCGCCAGCAGCCAAGTCGGAAGGGGCCAGGGAAACACCATATATTTT	CASSQVGRGQGNTIYF
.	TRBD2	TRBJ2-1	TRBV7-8	TGTGCCAGCAGACCTACTAGCGGGGGGAGCAGGAGGTGGTTCTTC	CASRPTSGGSRRWFF
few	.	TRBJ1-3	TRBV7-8	TGTGCCAGCAGCTTACCGAGCTCTGGAAACACCATATATTTT	CASSLPSSGNTIYF
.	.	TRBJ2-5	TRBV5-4	TGTGCCAGCAGCCCGGAAATTACGGGTCCGGAGACCCAGTACTTC	CASSPEITGPETQYF
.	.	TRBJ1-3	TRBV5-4	TGTGCCAGCAGCTTGCCCGGGTTTGGAAACACCATATATTTT	CASSLPGFGNTIYF
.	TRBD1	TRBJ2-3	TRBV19	TGTGCCAGTAGGAGTAGACAGGGGGCCACAGATACGCAGTATTTT	CASRSRQGATDTQYF
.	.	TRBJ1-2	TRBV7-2	TGTGCCAGCAGCTTAACGGCGGGGGAGGGCTATGGCTACACCTTC	CASSLTAGEGYGYTF
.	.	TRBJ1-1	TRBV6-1	TGTGCCAGCAGTGAATATGCCGCCTGGGAGACTGAAGCTTTCTTT	CASSEYAAWETEAFF
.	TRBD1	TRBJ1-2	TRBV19	TGTGCCAGTAGTAGGGACAGGGGGCAATCTAACTATGGCTACACCTTC	CASSRDRGQSNYGYTF
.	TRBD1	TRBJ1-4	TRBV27	TGTGCCAGCAGTTTATCGTACAGGGGAGGACATGAAAAACTGTTTTTT	CASSLSYRGGHEKLFF
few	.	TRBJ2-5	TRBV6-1	TGTGCCAGCAGGGAGGCGGAGACCCAGTACTTC	CASREAETQYF
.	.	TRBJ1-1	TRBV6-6	TGTGCCAGCAGTTACGGGGAGAATGAAGCTTTCTTT	CASSYGENEAFF
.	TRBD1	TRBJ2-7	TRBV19	TGTGCCAGTAGTACCGGAGGACAGGGGTATCGGTACGAGCAGTACTTC	CASSTGGQGYRYEQYF
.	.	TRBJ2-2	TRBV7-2	TGTGCCAGCAGCTTTGGGACATCGCTCACCGGGGAGCTGTTTTTT	CASSFGTSLTGELFF
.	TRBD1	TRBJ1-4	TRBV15	TGTGCCACCAGCAGAGGTTCACAGGGGCGAAGTGAAAAACTGTTTTTT	CATSRGSQGRSEKLFF
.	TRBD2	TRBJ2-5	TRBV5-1	TGCGCCAGCAGCTTACGGGGGGATCAAGAGACCCAGTACTTC	CASSLRGDQETQYF